This TCR beta chain derives from a study of OX40 agonist ivuxolimab in advanced cancers. Study as a whole: Under the entry rules, prior anti-PD-1, anti-PD-L1 or anti-CTLA-4 therapy was allowed, and approximately 36% had some. There were three patients with partial responses, one having hepatocellular carcinoma and two cutaneous melanoma.

Repertoires were generated with immunoSEQ multiplex PCR, while TCRdb's copy carries only in-frame clones and drops some. The data contain fewer than 85,000 clones, more than 85% of them seen just once; the ten biggest clones take up roughly a tenth. Study-level findings and limits: Among T cells, CD8+ cells averaged more expanded clones than CD4+ cells. Clonal expansion from baseline to week 6 occurred in both CD4+ and CD8+ T cells.

With respect to this clone: The antigen remains undetermined.

Losses at the gene ends were 1 base for V and 3 bases for J; bases not matched to a gene: 6. The CDR3 spans 15 residues. Germline V lookup: CDR1 SGHAT, CDR2 FQNNGV. The sequence derives from an adult with an advanced solid tumor such as melanoma, head and neck, liver or kidney cancer. The chain couples TRBV11-2 to TRBJ2-7; 7 positions match TRBD1. The sample was CD4+ or CD8+ T cells sorted from blood, taken in a trial of the OX40 agonist ivuxolimab. CDR3: CASSLGQGVGYEQYF. The CDR3 bases are TGTGCCAGCAGCTTAGGACAGGGTGTGGGCTACGAGCAGTACTTC.